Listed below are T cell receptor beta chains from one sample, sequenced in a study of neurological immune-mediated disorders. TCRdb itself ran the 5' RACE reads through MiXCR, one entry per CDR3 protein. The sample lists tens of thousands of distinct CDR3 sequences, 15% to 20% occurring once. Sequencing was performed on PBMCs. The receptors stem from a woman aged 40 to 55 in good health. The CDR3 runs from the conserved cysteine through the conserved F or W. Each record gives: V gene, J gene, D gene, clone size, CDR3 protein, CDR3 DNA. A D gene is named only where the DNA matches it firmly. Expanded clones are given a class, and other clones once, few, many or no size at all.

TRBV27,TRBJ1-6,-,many,CASSLSLRGSDNSPLHF,TGTGCCAGCAGTTTATCACTTCGGGGCAGTGATAATTCACCCCTCCACTTT
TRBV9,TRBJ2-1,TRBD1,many,CASSSWPSGQDHNEQFF,TGTGCCAGCAGTTCCTGGCCGTCGGGACAGGATCACAATGAGCAGTTCTTC
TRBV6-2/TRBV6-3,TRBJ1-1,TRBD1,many,CASRRGGGETEAFF,TGTGCCAGCCGCCGAGGGGGCGGTGAGACTGAAGCTTTCTTT
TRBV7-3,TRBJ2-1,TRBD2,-,CASSLGGGTYNEQFF,TGTGCCAGCAGCTTAGGCGGGGGAACCTACAATGAGCAGTTCTTC
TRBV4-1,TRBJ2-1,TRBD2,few,CASSQGRGGSPDNEQFF,TGCGCCAGCAGCCAAGGACGGGGGGGTTCCCCCGACAATGAGCAGTTCTTC
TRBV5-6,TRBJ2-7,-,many,CASSLGQETHEQYF,TGTGCCAGCAGCTTAGGCCAGGAGACCCACGAGCAGTACTTC
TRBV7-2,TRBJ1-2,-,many,CASSIGGTKSYTF,TGTGCCAGCAGCATCGGCGGGACTAAGAGCTACACCTTC
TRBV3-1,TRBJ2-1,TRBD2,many,CASSLGLAGGDEQFF,TGTGCCAGCAGCCTTGGACTAGCGGGGGGGGATGAGCAGTTCTTC
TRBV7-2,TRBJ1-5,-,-,CASSLELTDYSNQPQHF,TGTGCCAGCAGCTTAGAGTTGACAGATTATAGCAATCAGCCCCAGCATTTT
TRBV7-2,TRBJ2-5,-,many,CASSLSGGREETQYF,TGTGCCAGCAGCTTATCTGGGGGTAGGGAAGAGACCCAGTACTTC
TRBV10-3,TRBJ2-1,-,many,CAISEGTYNEQFF,TGTGCCATCAGTGAAGGTACCTACAATGAGCAGTTCTTC
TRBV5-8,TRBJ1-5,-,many,CASSHRDDGNQPQHF,TGTGCCAGCAGCCACCGGGACGACGGCAATCAGCCCCAGCATTTT
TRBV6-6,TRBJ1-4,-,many,CASTQEVGMQKLFF,TGTGCCAGCACCCAAGAGGTGGGGATGCAAAAACTGTTTTTT
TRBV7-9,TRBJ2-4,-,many,CASSLLAKNIQYF,TGTGCCAGCAGCTTACTAGCCAAAAACATTCAGTACTTC
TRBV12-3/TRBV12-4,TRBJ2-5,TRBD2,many,CASCQGRGGAETQYF,TGTGCCAGCTGCCAAGGGCGGGGGGGAGCAGAGACCCAGTACTTC
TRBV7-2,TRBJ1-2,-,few,CASSHSGQYGYTF,TGTGCCAGCAGCCATTCGGGACAATATGGCTACACCTTC
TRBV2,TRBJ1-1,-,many,CASRGVGGNTEAFF,TGTGCCAGCAGAGGGGTGGGGGGGAATACTGAAGCTTTCTTT
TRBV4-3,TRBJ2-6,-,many,CASSQDSGTLNRANVLTF,TGCGCCAGCAGCCAAGATAGTGGGACCTTGAATCGGGCCAACGTCCTGACTTTC
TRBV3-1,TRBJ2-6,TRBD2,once,CATAPQRGPLGANVLTF,TGTGCCACCGCGCCCCAGCGGGGACCTCTTGGGGCCAACGTCCTGACTTTC
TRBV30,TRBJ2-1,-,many,CAWRPFGQPYNEQFF,TGTGCCTGGAGGCCCTTTGGGCAGCCCTACAATGAGCAGTTCTTC
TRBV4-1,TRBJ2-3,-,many,CASSQGTADTQYF,TGCGCCAGCAGCCAAGGGACGGCGGATACGCAGTATTTT
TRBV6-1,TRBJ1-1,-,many,CASNDLRRGGTEAFF,TGTGCCAGCAACGATTTAAGGCGGGGAGGAACTGAAGCTTTCTTT
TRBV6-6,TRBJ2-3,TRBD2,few,CASSLAAGGGDTQYF,TGTGCCAGCAGCTTGGCAGCGGGGGGAGGAGATACGCAGTATTTT
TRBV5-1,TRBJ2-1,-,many,CASSSAVEGEQFF,TGCGCCAGCAGCTCGGCGGTGGAGGGTGAGCAGTTCTTC
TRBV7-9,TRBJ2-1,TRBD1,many,CASSAPNPGGGEQFF,TGTGCCAGCAGCGCCCCAAACCCAGGGGGCGGTGAGCAGTTCTTC
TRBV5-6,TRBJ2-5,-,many,CASSLGTGQETQYF,TGTGCCAGCAGCTTGGGTACAGGGCAAGAGACCCAGTACTTC
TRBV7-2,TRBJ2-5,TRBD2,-,CASISGTSEYQETQYF,TGTGCCAGCATCTCCGGGACTAGCGAGTACCAAGAGACCCAGTACTTC
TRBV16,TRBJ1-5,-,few,CASSQYDQPQHF,TGTGCCAGCAGCCAATACGACCAGCCCCAGCATTTT
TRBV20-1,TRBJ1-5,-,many,CSANENIGNQPQHF,TGCAGTGCAAACGAGAACATCGGCAATCAGCCCCAGCATTTT
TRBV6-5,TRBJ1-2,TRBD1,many,CAIRHSGTDVYGYTF,TGTGCCATCCGTCATTCCGGGACAGACGTCTATGGCTACACCTTC
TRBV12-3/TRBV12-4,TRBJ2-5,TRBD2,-,CANSLLRGDSGETQYF,TGTGCCAACAGTTTACTTCGGGGGGACTCTGGGGAGACACAGTACTTC
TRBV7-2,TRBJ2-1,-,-,CTSSLRAGKQFF,TGTACCAGCAGCTTAAGGGCGGGGAAGCAGTTCTTC
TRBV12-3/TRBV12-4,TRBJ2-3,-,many,CASSLAAWTGTDTQYF,TGTGCCAGCAGTTTAGCGGCTTGGACGGGCACAGATACGCAGTATTTT
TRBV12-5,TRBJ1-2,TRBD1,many,CASGLAMGQPYGYTF,TGTGCTAGTGGTTTGGCCATGGGACAGCCCTATGGCTACACCTTC
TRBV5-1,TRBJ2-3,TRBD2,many,CASSFTSGGDTQYF,TGCGCCAGCAGCTTTACTAGCGGGGGAGATACGCAGTATTTT
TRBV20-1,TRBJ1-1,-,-,CSATADPHAFF,TGCAGTGCTACAGCCGACCCACACGCTTTCTTT
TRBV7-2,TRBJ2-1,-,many,CASSFLTLNEQFF,TGTGCCAGCAGCTTCTTGACTTTGAATGAGCAGTTCTTC
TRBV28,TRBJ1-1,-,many,CASGVWNTEAFF,TGTGCCTCGGGGGTTTGGAACACTGAAGCTTTCTTT
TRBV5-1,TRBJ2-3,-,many,CASSLEEDTQYF,TGCGCCAGCAGCTTGGAGGAGGATACGCAGTATTTT
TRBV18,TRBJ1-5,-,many,CASSLDSNQPQHF,TGTGCCAGCTCTCTCGACAGCAATCAGCCCCAGCATTTT
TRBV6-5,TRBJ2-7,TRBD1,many,CASSRQGQISYEQYF,TGTGCCAGCAGCCGCCAGGGACAGATCTCCTACGAGCAGTACTTC